This is a list of T cell receptor beta chains from one sample in a study of blood T cell repertoires in COVID-19. The assay was immunoSEQ multiplex PCR, and TCRdb's table has in-frame clones only and misses some. The sample lists approximately 310,000 clones; approximately 85% were seen once. Sequencing used PBMCs or T cells enriched from blood (not recorded which). All receptors derive from a man younger than 45 who had recovered from COVID-19. Each CDR3 is given without its conserved first and last residue. The order of the fields is V gene, CDR3 protein.

TRBV6-2/TRBV6-3 | ASSPPATAYEQY
TRBV6-4 | ASSDQASGGNQPQH
TRBV23-1 | ASSQLLSSYNSPLH
TRBV10-3 | AIGSGGEQETQY
TRBV5-1 | ASSLARDTGELF
TRBV27 | ASSGLAARSPLH
TRBV9 | ASSRTGGRRVGYT
TRBV25-1 | ASSGPQQGTYYGYT
TRBV6-6 | ASTPGGYLSTDTQY
TRBV30 | AWSVFVGLAGGTYNEQF
TRBV4-3 | ASSQTTGTEAF
TRBV7-3 | ASSPGGEPLGQF
TRBV7-9 | ASSLALWTRGGKDTQY
TRBV11-2 | ASSLSGLYNEQF
TRBV6-2/TRBV6-3 | ASSYETGGIQETQY
TRBV20-1 | SASPRQVQETQY
TRBV7-9 | ASSPQGATNEKLF
TRBV6-2/TRBV6-3 | ASSPGHQGETQY
TRBV9 | ASSEQGSLARYEQY
TRBV2 | ASSGTVYQPQH
TRBV7-8 | ASSATGNYGYT
TRBV5-8 | ASSFKRGSSYNEQF
TRBV9 | ASSVEAEGRSGNTIY
TRBV28 | ASSPDYANTGELF
TRBV7-9 | ASSSRDRAYEQY
TRBV5-1 | ASSLGTGSKLEEKLF
TRBV2 | ASSDRQDTEAF
TRBV11-2 | ASSSGETQY
TRBV7-9 | ASRNTGHEQY
TRBV19 | ASRTGEVEAF
TRBV2 | ASSEQGPTLAKNIQY
TRBV10-3 | AIRYGTDYGYT
TRBV5-6 | ASSTPGHTDTQY
TRBV19 | ASSMGQGANEQY
TRBV27 | ASRAGTGVNEQF
TRBV7-9 | ASSPRDIGGPEAF
TRBV18 | ASSPGQQAYNEQF
TRBV24-1 | ATSWGYSDTQY
TRBV4-1 | ASSQDPSRAGGPGDEQF
TRBV13 | ASSLGTGGYEQY